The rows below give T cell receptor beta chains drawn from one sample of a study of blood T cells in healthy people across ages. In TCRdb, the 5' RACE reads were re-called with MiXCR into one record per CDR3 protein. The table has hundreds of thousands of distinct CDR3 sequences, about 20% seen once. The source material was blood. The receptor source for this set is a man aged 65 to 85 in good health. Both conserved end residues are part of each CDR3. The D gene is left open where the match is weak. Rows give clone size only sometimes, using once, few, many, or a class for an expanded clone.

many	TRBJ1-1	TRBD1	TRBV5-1	TGCGCCAGCAGCTTGGCGACAGGGGGCCTGAACACTGAAGCTTTCTTT	CASSLATGGLNTEAFF
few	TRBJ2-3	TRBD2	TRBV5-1	TGCGCCAGCAGCTCGTTGTCTACTAGCGGGGGAATAACAGATACGCAGTATTTT	CASSSLSTSGGITDTQYF
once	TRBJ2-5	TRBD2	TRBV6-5	TGTGCCAGCAGTTACTTAGCGGGAAGACAAGAGACCCAGTACTTC	CASSYLAGRQETQYF
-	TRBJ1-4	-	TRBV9	TGTGCCAGCAGCCCCCTTCCCGCAACTAATGAAAAACTGTTTTTT	CASSPLPATNEKLFF
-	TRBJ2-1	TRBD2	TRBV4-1	TGCGCCAGCAGCCCTCCGACTAGCGGGAGAACGAATGAGCAGTTCTTC	CASSPPTSGRTNEQFF
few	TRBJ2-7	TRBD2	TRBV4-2	TGTGCCAGCAGCCAAGATTCGGGGGGGCCGTACGAGCAGTACTTC	CASSQDSGGPYEQYF
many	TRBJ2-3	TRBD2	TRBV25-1	TGTGCCAGCAGTGAAGTGACTAGCGGGGGGGATACGCAGTATTTT	CASSEVTSGGDTQYF
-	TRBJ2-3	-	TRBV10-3	TGTGCCATCAGTCCCTACCCCGCAGGCACAGATACGCAGTATTTT	CAISPYPAGTDTQYF
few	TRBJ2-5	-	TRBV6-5	TGTGCCAGCAGTTACGGGGTTAGGTTGGAGACCCAGTACTTC	CASSYGVRLETQYF
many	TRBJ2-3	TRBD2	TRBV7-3	TGTGCCAGCAGCTTAGTTGCGGGAGGGACAACAGATACGCAGTATTTT	CASSLVAGGTTDTQYF
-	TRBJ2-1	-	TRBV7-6	TGTGCCAGCAGCTTGGGGGGAAGGTTCGATGAGCAGTTCTTC	CASSLGGRFDEQFF
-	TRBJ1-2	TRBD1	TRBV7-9	TGTGCCAGCAGCTTAGACGGGACAGGGTCGGGCTATGGCTACACCTTC	CASSLDGTGSGYGYTF
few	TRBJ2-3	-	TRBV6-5	TGTGCCACGACGAGGGGGACCACAGATACGCAGTATTTT	CATTRGTTDTQYF
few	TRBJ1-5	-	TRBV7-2	TGTGCCAGCAGCTTAAGGGGCAGTTTTAATCAGCCCCAGCATTTT	CASSLRGSFNQPQHF
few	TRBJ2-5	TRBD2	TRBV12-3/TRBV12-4	TGTGCCAGCAGTTTTAAGGGACTAGCGAGAGAGACCCAGTACTTC	CASSFKGLARETQYF
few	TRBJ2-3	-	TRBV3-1	TGTGCCAGCAATACACTCCGGGGACGCACAGATACGCAGTATTTT	CASNTLRGRTDTQYF
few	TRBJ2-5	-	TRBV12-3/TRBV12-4	TGTGCCAGCATCCCTGGGACACCGCGGGAGACCCAGTACTTC	CASIPGTPRETQYF
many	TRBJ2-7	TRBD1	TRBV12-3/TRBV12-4	TGTGCCAGCAGTTTAGGGGGACAGGGGACCTACGAGCAGTACTTC	CASSLGGQGTYEQYF
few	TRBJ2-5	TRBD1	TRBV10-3	TGTGCCATCCGACAGGGGTCTATCAAAGAGACCCAGTACTTC	CAIRQGSIKETQYF
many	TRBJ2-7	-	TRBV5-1	TGCGCCAGCAGCTTAGCCGGGCAGCCCGCGATATCCTACGAGCAGTACTTC	CASSLAGQPAISYEQYF
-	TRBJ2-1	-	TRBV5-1	TGCGCCAGCAGCTTGGGCGACAGCGAGCAGTTCTTC	CASSLGDSEQFF
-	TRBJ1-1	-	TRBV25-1	TGTGCCAGCAGTGAAGGGGGGTGGTCTGAAGCTTTCTTT	CASSEGGWSEAFF
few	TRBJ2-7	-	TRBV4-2	TGTGCCAGCAGCCAAGTCTCCGGGACGACCCCCTACGAGCAGTACTTC	CASSQVSGTTPYEQYF
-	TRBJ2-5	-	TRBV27	TGTGCCAGCAGTCCGGGAACTTTGGGAAAGGAGCAGTACTTC	CASSPGTLGKEQYF
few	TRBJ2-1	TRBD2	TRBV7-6	TGTGCCAGCAGCTTAGAGCTAGCGGGAGGCACATACAATGAGCAGTTCTTC	CASSLELAGGTYNEQFF
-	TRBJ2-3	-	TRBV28	TGTGCCAGCAGTTCCGAGAGGGGGGCTAGCACAGATACGCAGTATTTT	CASSSERGASTDTQYF
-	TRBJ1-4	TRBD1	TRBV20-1	TGCAGTGCTAGAGTGGGACAGATTAATGAAAAACTGTTTTTT	CSARVGQINEKLFF
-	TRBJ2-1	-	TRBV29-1	TGCAGCGGAAAACTAGACAGAAGCTCCTACAATGAGCAGTTCTTC	CSGKLDRSSYNEQFF
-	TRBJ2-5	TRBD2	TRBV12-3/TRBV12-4	TGTGCCAGCAGTTTTTATAGCGGGACGGATCAAGAGACCCAGTACTTC	CASSFYSGTDQETQYF
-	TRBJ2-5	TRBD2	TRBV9	TGTGCCAGCAGCTTCGAAACTAGCGGGGGTGGGACCCAGTACTTC	CASSFETSGGGTQYF
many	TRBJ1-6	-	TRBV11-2	TGTGCCAGCAGCGAGGGGAGGAATTCACCCCTCCACTTT	CASSEGRNSPLHF
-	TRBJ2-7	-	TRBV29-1	TGCAGCGTTAATGACGGCCCCTACGAGCAGTACTTC	CSVNDGPYEQYF
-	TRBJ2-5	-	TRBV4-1	TGCGCCAGCAGCCAAGAGGGAGGACTAGCTGACAGGGCAGAGACCCAGTACTTC	CASSQEGGLADRAETQYF
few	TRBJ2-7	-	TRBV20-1	TGCAGTGCTAGAGATCAAGGAGGCGAGCAGTACTTC	CSARDQGGEQYF
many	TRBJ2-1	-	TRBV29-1	TGCAGCCCCCGAACCTCCTACAATGAGCAGTTCTTC	CSPRTSYNEQFF
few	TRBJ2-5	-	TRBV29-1	TGCAGCGTTCCAAAAGACCCTCAAGAGACCCAGTACTTC	CSVPKDPQETQYF
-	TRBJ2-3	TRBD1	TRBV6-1	TGTGCCAGCATCCGACAGGGGGCCTTGGGAGATACGCAGTATTTT	CASIRQGALGDTQYF
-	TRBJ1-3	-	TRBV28	TGTGCCAGCAGTTTAGCGGGGGGCCAAGGAAACACCATATATTTT	CASSLAGGQGNTIYF
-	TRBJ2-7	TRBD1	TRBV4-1	TGCGCCAGCAGCCAGTCGGGACAGGGCACGCTCTACGAGCAGTACTTC	CASSQSGQGTLYEQYF
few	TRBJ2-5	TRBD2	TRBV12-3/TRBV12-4	TGTGCCAGCAGTCGTTGGGGGGGCCAGTACTTC	CASSRWGGQYF
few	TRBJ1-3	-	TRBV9	TGTGCCAGCAGCGTAGGCCCGGTCTCTGGAAACACCATATATTTT	CASSVGPVSGNTIYF
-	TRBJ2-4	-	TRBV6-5	TGTGCCAGCAGTTACGGTATCGGGATAGCCAAAAACATTCAGTACTTC	CASSYGIGIAKNIQYF
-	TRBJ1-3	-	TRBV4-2	TGTGCCAGCAGCCAGGATTTGCAGGTTGGAAACACCATATATTTT	CASSQDLQVGNTIYF
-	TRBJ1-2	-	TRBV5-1	TGCGCCAGCAGCAGGGGCTTACCGGGACTCGGAAACTATGGCTACACCTTC	CASSRGLPGLGNYGYTF
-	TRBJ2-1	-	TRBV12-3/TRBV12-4	TGTGCCAGCAGTTTGGACAGAGACAATGAGCAGGTCTTC	CASSLDRDNEQVF
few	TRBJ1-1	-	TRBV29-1	TGCAGTGTTAGGCGGCTAAACACTGAAGCTTTCTTT	CSVRRLNTEAFF
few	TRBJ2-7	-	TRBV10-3	TGTGCCATCAGAGGGGAAGAATATCAGCGCGAGCAGTACTTC	CAIRGEEYQREQYF
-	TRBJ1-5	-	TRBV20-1	TGCAGTGCTAGGCAGCACAATCAGCCCCAGCATTTT	CSARQHNQPQHF
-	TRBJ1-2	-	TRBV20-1	TGCAGCGCCCAAGACAGTTCTAACTATGGCTACACCTTC	CSAQDSSNYGYTF
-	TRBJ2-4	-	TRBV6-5	TGTGCCAGCAGCCCGGAATCGCTGGGGGGCTGGAGAAACATTCAGTACTTC	CASSPESLGGWRNIQYF
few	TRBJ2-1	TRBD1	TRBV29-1	TGCAGCGTTGAAGGACAGGGGCTGTTGTTGCGGAATGAGCAGTTCTTC	CSVEGQGLLLRNEQFF
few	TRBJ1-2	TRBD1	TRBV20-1	TGCAGTGCTTCTCGACAGGGGGCGGGAGGCTACACCTTC	CSASRQGAGGYTF